The next 13 T cell receptor beta chains were all read from a single sample in a study of T-cell reconstitution after alpha-beta-depleted transplantation in children. TCRbeta library preparation incorporated unique molecular identifiers. In TCRdb, the PCR reads were re-called with MiXCR into one record per CDR3 protein. This repertoire shows some 830,000 distinct CDR3 sequences, approximately 15% found once; its top ten account for just under 5%. This specimen consisted of PBMCs, mostly from graft donor cells, obtained 360 days after TCRalphabeta/CD19-depleted stem cell transplant. These TCRs come from a male patient younger than 18 who had a stem cell transplant for acute lymphoblastic leukemia, so the T cells may come from the graft donor.

This clonotype was counted a few times. The gene calls are TRBV13 and TRBJ2-4; D unresolved. Germline CDR1 is PRHDT and CDR2 is FYEKMQ (reference sequence). The CDR3 spans 15 residues. V was pared by 7 bases and J by 6 bases, with 19 bases between. Here the CDR3 reads CASTTTRTWGNIQYF. DNA for the CDR3: TGTGCCAGCACAACGACCCGGACCTGGGGAAACATTCAGTACTTC. The entire variable domain, with the rest obtained from reference TRBV13 and TRBJ2-4, is as follows: AAGVIQSPRHLIKEKRETATLKCYPIPRHDTVYWYQQGPGQDPQFLISFYEKMQSDKGSIPDRFSAQQFSDYHSELNMSSLELGDSALYFCASTTTRTWGNIQYFGAGTRLSVL.

This clonotype was seen a handful of times. V gene TRBV20-1 combines with J gene TRBJ2-5; 8 nucleotides match TRBD1. With 2 bases clipped from V and 5 bases from J, the junction kept 4 bases outside the gene matches. CDR3 length equals 13 residues. Per the germline V gene, CDR1 is DFQATT and CDR2 is SNEGSKA (reference sequence). The CDR3 loop is CSARSGQGETQYF. As DNA, the CDR3 is TGCAGTGCTAGATCCGGACAGGGTGAGACCCAGTACTTC.

This clonotype came up a few times. This chain uses TRBV11-2 with TRBJ2-7; D is uncertain. This CDR3 comprises 16 residues. The V end lost 0 bases, the J end lost 4 bases, and 16 bases lay between the germline ends. The V gene's germline CDR1 is SGHAT and CDR2 FQNNGV. In DNA form, the CDR3 reads TGTGCCAGCAGCTTAGAAAAAGGACCTTCCCCTTACGAGCAGTACTTC. Protein: CASSLEKGPSPYEQYF.

The chain joins TRBV7-9 to TRBJ2-5; a possible D gene is TRBD2 (5 bases). V lost 7 bases and J lost 5, with 11 bases in between. The CDR3 is 12 residues long. CDR1 and CDR2 (germline): SEHNR, FQNEAQ (reference sequence). The CDR3 reads CASMDLGETQYF. The CDR3 coding sequence is TGTGCCAGCATGGACTTAGGGGAGACCCAGTACTTC.

V is TRBV27 and J is TRBJ2-1; D perhaps matches TRBD2 (6 bases). This CDR3 is built from 13 residues. Germline V gene sequence: CDR1 MNHEY, CDR2 SMNVEV (reference sequence). The DNA for the CDR3 is TGTGTTTCGGCTAGCGTTAGGAACAATGAGCAGTTCTTC. It translates to CVSASVRNNEQFF.

This clonotype was observed once. The chain has TRBV5-1 and TRBJ1-2, with 7 bases fitting TRBD1. The CDR3 runs 15 residues. V gave up 6 bases and J gave up 0 bases; unmatched junction bases: 8. Germline CDR1 SGHRS, CDR2 YFSETQ. The chain's CDR3 is CASNPYGTANYGYTF. The CDR3 DNA follows: TGCGCCAGCAATCCGTACGGGACAGCTAACTATGGCTACACCTTC.

This clonotype was seen only a few times. This rearrangement joins TRBV11-2 to TRBJ2-3, with 8 bases that match TRBD2. Unmatched junction bases numbered 10, after V lost 3 bases and J lost 5 bases. The CDR3 length is 16 residues. Germline V gene lookup returns CDR1 SGHAT and CDR2 FQNNGV. For the CDR3, the DNA is TGTGCCAGCAGCTTTTCCCTAGCGGGCGCCCGAGATACGCAGTATTTT. This codes for CASSFSLAGARDTQYF.

V is TRBV5-1 and J is TRBJ2-7; D is undetermined. V was trimmed by 1 base and J by 1 base, leaving 9 bases between them. The CDR3 spans 14 residues. Germline V CDR1 and CDR2: SGHRS, YFSETQ. The DNA of the CDR3 is TGCGCCAGCAGCTTGTTTATGGGGTCCTACGAGCAGTACTTC. Its translation is CASSLFMGSYEQYF.

The V call is TRBV7-6, the J call TRBJ2-5; D unclear. The CDR3 totals 16 residues. Trimming took off 0 bases at V and 1 base at J, with 12 bases between the two ends. The germline CDR1 and CDR2 sequences are SGHVS and FNYEAQ. The CDR3 DNA reads TGTGCCAGCAGCTTAGCGTGGAGCAGACGCCAAGAGACCCAGTACTTC. It codes for CASSLAWSRRQETQYF.

In this sample, this clonotype turned up many times. The V call is TRBV5-1, the J call TRBJ2-7; 9 bases are a match to TRBD2. CDR3 length: 13 amino acids. Germline V gene lookup returns CDR1 SGHRS and CDR2 YFSETQ. Trimming removed 3 bases from V and 5 bases from J; junction bases left unmatched: 3. DNA for the CDR3: TGCGCCAGCAGCTGGACTAGCGTAAACGAGCAGTACTTC. Translation: CASSWTSVNEQYF. The full variable domain, with the rest looked up from reference TRBV5-1 and TRBJ2-7, is KAGVTQTPRYLIKTRGQQVTLSCSPISGHRSVSWYQQTPGQGLQFLFEYFSETQRNKGNFPGRFSGRQFSNSRSEMNVSTLELGDSALYLCASSWTSVNEQYFGPGTRLTVT.

This clonotype was seen a few times. The chain uses TRBV11-1 and TRBJ2-7, with TRBD2 identical over 8 bases. V shed 1 base, J shed 0 bases, and the junction held 5 bases outside the gene matches. Germline V gene data show CDR1 as SGHAT and CDR2 as FQDESV (reference sequence). The CDR3 runs to 16 residues. CDR3 region: CASSLDVAGISYEQYF. As DNA, the CDR3 is TGTGCCAGCAGCTTAGACGTAGCGGGGATCTCCTACGAGCAGTACTTC.

CDR3 sequence (DNA): TGTGCCAGCAGCGTATACGGCAGGGAAGCTTTCTTT. This encodes CASSVYGREAFF. The J gene is TRBJ1-1, the V gene TRBV9; D gene unclear. Trimming pared 1 base from V and 8 bases from J, leaving 9 bases between. The CDR3 covers 12 residues. CDR1 and CDR2 from the germline V gene are SGDLS and YYNGEE. Together with reference TRBV9 and TRBJ1-1, the CDR3 gives the full variable domain: DSGVTQTPKHLITATGQRVTLRCSPRSGDLSVYWYQQSLDQGLQFLIQYYNGEERAKGNILERFSAQQFPDLHSELNLSSLELGDSALYFCASSVYGREAFFGQGTRLTVV.

The V and J genes are TRBV7-3 and TRBJ2-2, with 10 bases fitting TRBD2. The CDR3 totals 16 residues. Germline V CDR1 and CDR2: SGHTA, FQGTGA. Germline trimming cut 3 bases from V and 1 base from J; bases unmatched to any gene: 2. The CDR3, as DNA: TGTGCCAGCAGCTTCACTAGCGGGATGAACACCGGGGAGCTGTTTTTT. This sequence encodes CASSFTSGMNTGELFF.